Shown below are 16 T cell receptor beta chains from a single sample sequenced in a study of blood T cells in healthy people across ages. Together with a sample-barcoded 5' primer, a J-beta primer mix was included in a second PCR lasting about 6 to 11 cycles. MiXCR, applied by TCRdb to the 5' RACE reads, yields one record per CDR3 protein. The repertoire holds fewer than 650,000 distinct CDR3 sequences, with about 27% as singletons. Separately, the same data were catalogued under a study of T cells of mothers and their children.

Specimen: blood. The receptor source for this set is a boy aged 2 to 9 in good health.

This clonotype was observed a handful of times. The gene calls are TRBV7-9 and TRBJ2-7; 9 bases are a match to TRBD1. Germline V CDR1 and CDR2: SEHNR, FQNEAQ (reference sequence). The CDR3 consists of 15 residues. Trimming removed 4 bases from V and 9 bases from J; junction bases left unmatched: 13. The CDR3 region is CASSSEDRGFVAQYF. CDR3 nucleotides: TGTGCCAGCAGCTCTGAGGACAGGGGTTTCGTAGCGCAGTACTTC. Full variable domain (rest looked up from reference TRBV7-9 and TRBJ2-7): DTGVSQNPRHKITKRGQNVTFRCDPISEHNRLYWYRQTLGQGPEFLTYFQNEAQLEKSRLLSDRFSAERPKGSFSTLEIQRTEQGDSAMYLCASSSEDRGFVAQYFGPGTRLTVT.

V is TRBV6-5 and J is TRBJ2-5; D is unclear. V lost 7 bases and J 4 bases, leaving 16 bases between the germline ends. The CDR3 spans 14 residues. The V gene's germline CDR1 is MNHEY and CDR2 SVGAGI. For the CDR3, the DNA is TGTGCCAGCAACTCTGGACGCTTCCGAGAGACCCAGTACTTC. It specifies CASNSGRFRETQYF.

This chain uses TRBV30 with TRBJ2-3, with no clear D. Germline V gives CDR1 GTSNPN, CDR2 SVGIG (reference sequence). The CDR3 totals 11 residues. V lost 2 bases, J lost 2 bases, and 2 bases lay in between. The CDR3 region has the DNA TGTGCCTGGAGTTACACAGATACGCAGTATTTT. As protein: CAWSYTDTQYF.

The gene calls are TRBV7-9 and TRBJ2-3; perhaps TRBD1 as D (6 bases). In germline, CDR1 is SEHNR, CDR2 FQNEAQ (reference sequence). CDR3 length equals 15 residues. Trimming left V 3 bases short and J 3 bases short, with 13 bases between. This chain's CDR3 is CASSLTPGATDTQYF. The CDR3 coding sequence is TGTGCCAGCAGCTTGACCCCAGGGGCAACAGATACGCAGTATTTT. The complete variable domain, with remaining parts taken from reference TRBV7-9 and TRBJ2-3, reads DTGVSQNPRHKITKRGQNVTFRCDPISEHNRLYWYRQTLGQGPEFLTYFQNEAQLEKSRLLSDRFSAERPKGSFSTLEIQRTEQGDSAMYLCASSLTPGATDTQYFGPGTRLTVL.

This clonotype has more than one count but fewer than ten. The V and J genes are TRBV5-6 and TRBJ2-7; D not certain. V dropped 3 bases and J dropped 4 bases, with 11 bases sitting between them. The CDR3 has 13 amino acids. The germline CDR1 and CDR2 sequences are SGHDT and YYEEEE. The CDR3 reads CASSSIGQYEQYF. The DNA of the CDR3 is TGTGCCAGCAGCTCCATAGGGCAATACGAGCAGTACTTC.

CDR3 in DNA: TGTGCCTGGAGTGGGGGGCGAAGCTACGAGCAGTACTTC. Its translation: CAWSGGRSYEQYF. The V call is TRBV30, the J call TRBJ2-7, with a tentative D call TRBD1 (6 bases). The CDR3 spans 13 residues. V was pared by 1 base and J by 3 bases, with 10 bases between. Germline V gives CDR1 GTSNPN, CDR2 SVGIG (reference sequence).

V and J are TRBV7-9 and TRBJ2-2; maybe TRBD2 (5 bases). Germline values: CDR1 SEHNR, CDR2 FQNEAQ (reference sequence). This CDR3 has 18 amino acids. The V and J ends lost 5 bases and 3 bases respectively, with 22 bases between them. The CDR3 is CASSLGTVGVKDTGELFF. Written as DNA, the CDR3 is TGTGCCAGCAGCCTCGGTACGGTGGGAGTCAAGGACACCGGGGAGCTGTTTTTT.

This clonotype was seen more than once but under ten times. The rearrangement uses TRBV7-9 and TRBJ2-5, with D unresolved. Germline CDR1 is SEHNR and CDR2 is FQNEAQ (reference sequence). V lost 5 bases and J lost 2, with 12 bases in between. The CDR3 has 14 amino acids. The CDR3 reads CASSARTDQETQYF. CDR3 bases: TGTGCCAGCAGCGCACGGACGGATCAAGAGACCCAGTACTTC.

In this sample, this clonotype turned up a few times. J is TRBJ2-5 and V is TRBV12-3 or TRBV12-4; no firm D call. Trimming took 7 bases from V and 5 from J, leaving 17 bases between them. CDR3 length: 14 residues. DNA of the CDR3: TGTGCCAGCACCCTTGGAAACATTGACGAGACCCAGTACTTC. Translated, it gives CASTLGNIDETQYF.

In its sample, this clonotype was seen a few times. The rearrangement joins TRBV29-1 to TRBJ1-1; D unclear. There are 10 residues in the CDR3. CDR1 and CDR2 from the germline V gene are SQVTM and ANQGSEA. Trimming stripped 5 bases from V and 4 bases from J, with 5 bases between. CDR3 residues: CSVHGTEAFF. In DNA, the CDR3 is TGCAGCGTTCACGGCACTGAAGCTTTCTTT. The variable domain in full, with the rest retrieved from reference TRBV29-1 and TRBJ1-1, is SAVISQKPSRDICQRGTSLTIQCQVDSQVTMMFWYRQQPGQSLTLIATANQGSEATYESGFVIDKFPISRPNLTFSTLTVSNMSPEDSSIYLCSVHGTEAFFGQGTRLTVV.

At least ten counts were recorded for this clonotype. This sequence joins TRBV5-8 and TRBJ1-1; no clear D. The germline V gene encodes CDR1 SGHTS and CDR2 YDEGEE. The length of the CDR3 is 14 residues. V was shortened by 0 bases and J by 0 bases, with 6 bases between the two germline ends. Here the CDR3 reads CASSLGVMNTEAFF. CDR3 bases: TGTGCCAGCAGCTTGGGAGTGATGAACACTGAAGCTTTCTTT.

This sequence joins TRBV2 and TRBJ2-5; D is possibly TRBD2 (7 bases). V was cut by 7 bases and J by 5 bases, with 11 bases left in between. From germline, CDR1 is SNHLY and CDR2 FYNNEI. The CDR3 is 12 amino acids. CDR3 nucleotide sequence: TGTGCCAGCATGGGGGGGCGTGAGACCCAGTACTTC. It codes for CASMGGRETQYF.

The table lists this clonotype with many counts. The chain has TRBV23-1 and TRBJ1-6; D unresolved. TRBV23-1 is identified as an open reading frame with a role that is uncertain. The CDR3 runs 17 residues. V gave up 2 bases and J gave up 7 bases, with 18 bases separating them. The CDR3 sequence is CASSQRTSSTRNSPLHF. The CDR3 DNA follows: TGCGCCAGCAGTCAAAGAACCTCCTCCACTCGGAATTCACCCCTCCACTTT.

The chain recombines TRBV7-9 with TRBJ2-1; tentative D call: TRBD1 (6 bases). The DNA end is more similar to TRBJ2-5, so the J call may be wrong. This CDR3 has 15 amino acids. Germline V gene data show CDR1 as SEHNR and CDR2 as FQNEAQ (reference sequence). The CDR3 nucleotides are TGTGCCAGCAGCTTAGCACTGGACAGCCAAGAGACCCAGTACTTC. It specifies CASSLALDSQETQYF.

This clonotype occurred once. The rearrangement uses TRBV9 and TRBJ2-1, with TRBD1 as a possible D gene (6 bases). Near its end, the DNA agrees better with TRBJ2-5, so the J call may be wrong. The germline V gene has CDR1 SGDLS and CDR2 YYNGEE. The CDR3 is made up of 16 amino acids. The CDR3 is CASSVEAQGWYETQYF. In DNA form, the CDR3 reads TGTGCCAGCAGCGTAGAGGCGCAGGGGTGGTACGAGACCCAGTACTTC.

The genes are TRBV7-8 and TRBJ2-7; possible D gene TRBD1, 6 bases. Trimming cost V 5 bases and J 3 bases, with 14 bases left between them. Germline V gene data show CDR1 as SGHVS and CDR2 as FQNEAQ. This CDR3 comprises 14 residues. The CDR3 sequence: CASSPRQDFYEQYF. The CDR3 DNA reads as TGTGCCAGCAGCCCCAGACAGGATTTCTACGAGCAGTACTTC.